Below are 2 T cell receptor beta chains sequenced from a single sample in a study of shared clonotypes between healthy human individuals. Profiling relied on immunoSEQ multiplex PCR, and the TCRdb table lists in-frame clones only, not all of them. The sample consists of about 680,000 clones, roughly 78% of them appearing once. What was sequenced was memory CD4+ T cells sorted from blood. Subset reported: CD45RA-negative fraction. The receptors were sampled from a young woman in good health.

The chain links TRBV5-4 to TRBJ2-3; D is uncertain. The V gene lost 0 bases and the J gene lost 3 bases, with 2 bases spanning the gap. The CDR3 sequence is 12 residues long. CDR1 SGHNT and CDR2 YYREEE come from the germline V gene (reference sequence). The CDR3 DNA reads as TGTGCCAGCAGCTTGGATACAGATACGCAGTATTTT. Residues: CASSLDTDTQYF.

J is TRBJ2-4 and V is TRBV28; 14 bases fit TRBD2. The CDR3 covers 14 residues. Germline V lookup: CDR1 MDHEN, CDR2 SYDVKM. Unmatched junction bases numbered 3, after V lost 3 bases and J lost 11 bases. The DNA for the CDR3 is TGTGCCAGCAGTTTCCGACTAGCGGGAGGGTTTCAGTACTTC. Its protein product is CASSFRLAGGFQYF.